Listed here is a single T cell receptor (beta chain). These data belong to a study of T cell repertoires in cytomegalovirus infection. From the reads, TCRdb called clonotypes with MiXCR, one entry per CDR3 protein. The table lists around 350,000 distinct CDR3 sequences, roughly 20% of them singletons. The germline V gene has CDR1 DFQATT and CDR2 SNEGSKA (reference sequence). Between the trimmed V and J ends, which lost 6 bases and 7 bases, there was a span of 19 bases. CDR3 length: 13 residues. This clonotype originated in a human donor in good health (CMV status not recorded). Some clones in this sample may be carry-over from other donors' samples. The sequenced material came from PBMCs. V usage is TRBV20-1 and J usage is TRBJ2-7; tentatively, D is TRBD2 (6 bases). DNA for the CDR3: TGCAGTGCCAAAAAGGAGGGTATGGGGGAGCAGTACTTC. The encoded protein is CSAKKEGMGEQYF.